This entry features one TCR beta chain sequence. The CDR3 totals 15 residues. After removal of 5 bases from V and 5 bases from J, the junction contained 9 bases not matched to a gene. Germline V CDR1 and CDR2: DFQATT, SNEGSKA (reference sequence). In TCRdb, the RT-PCR reads were re-called with MiXCR into one record per CDR3 protein. The sample includes 650,000 to 800,000 distinct CDR3 sequences, 12% to 15% of them seen just once. This chain uses TRBV20-1 with TRBJ2-3; 11 nucleotides line up with TRBD2. This TCR came from a female donor in good health, serving as a healthy control. The sample comprised memory CD4+ T cells from blood. CDR3 nucleotide sequence: TGCAGTGCTCCCCCTCCGACTAGCGGGAAAGATACGCAGTATTTT. This encodes CSAPPPTSGKDTQYF.